A selection of T cell receptor beta chains follows, all from one sample in a study of blood T cell repertoires in COVID-19. Profiled with immunoSEQ multiplex PCR; TCRdb holds only in-frame clones, not every one. The sample contains 150,000 or so clones, 88% of which appear only once. Source material: peripheral blood. Receptors originate from a man in his fifties or sixties with acute or convalescent COVID-19. Both conserved end residues are part of each CDR3. Each record gives: D gene, V gene, CDR3 protein. A D gene is named only where the DNA matches it firmly.

>NA|TRBV5-4
CASSLDTNQPQHF
>NA|TRBV3-1/TRBV3-2
CASSQDRPGRGNTEAFF
>NA|TRBV3-1/TRBV3-2
CASSPRARNYGYTF
>NA|TRBV28
CASSLGPGSGNIQYF
>NA|TRBV10-2
CASSESPGRAGPGANVLTF
>NA|TRBV19
CASSIWLTGAGANVLTF
>NA|TRBV4-1
CASSQGVYSNQPQHF
>TRBD1|TRBV3-1/TRBV3-2
CASSHPGQGATF
>NA|TRBV30
CAYRRDTLPLHF
>TRBD1|TRBV2
CASSPQQGAFGYTF
>TRBD2|TRBV6-1
CASSEWLAGGDEQFF